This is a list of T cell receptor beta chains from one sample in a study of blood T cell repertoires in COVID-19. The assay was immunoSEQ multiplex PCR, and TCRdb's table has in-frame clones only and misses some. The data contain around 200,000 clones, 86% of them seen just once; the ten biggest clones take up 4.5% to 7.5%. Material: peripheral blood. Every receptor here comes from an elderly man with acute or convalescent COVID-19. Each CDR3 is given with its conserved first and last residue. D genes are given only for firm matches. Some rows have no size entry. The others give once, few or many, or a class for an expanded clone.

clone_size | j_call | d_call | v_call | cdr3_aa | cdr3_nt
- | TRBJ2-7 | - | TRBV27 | CASSSRDKFSYEQYF | TGTGCCAGCAGTAGTCGGGACAAGTTCTCCTACGAGCAGTACTTC
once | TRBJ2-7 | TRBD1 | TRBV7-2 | CASSSDRGSYEQYF | TGTGCCAGCAGCTCCGACAGGGGTTCTTACGAGCAGTACTTC
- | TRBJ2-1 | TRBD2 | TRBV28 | CASSSGLAGDVDEQFF | TGTGCCAGCAGTTCCGGACTAGCGGGAGATGTGGATGAGCAGTTCTTC
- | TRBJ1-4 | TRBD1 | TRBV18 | CASSPLGTANEKLFF | TGTGCCAGCTCACCACTTGGGACAGCTAATGAAAAACTGTTTTTT
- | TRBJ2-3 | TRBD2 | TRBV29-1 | CSVEGGLSLAGADHRTDTQYF | TGCAGCGTTGAAGGGGGTTTGTCGTTAGCGGGAGCAGACCACCGCACAGATACGCAGTATTTT
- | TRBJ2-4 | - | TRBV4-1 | CASSQSPGLEGRRDIQYF | TGCGCCAGCAGCCAAAGTCCAGGCCTCGAGGGCAGGCGAGACATTCAGTACTTC
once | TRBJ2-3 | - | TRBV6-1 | CASSEQRLPTDTQYF | TGTGCCAGCAGTGAACAAAGACTACCCACAGATACGCAGTATTTT
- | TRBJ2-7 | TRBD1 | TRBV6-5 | CATLGTGLSYEQYF | TGTGCCACCCTCGGGACAGGATTGTCCTACGAGCAGTACTTC
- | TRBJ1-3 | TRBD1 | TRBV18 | CASSPRTGSSGNTIYF | TGTGCCAGCTCACCCCGGACAGGAAGCTCTGGAAACACCATATATTTT
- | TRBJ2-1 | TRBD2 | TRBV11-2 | CASSLLGRVGEQFF | TGTGCCAGCAGCTTACTCGGGAGGGTAGGTGAGCAGTTCTTC
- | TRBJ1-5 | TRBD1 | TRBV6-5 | CASRAGGSNQPQHF | TGTGCCAGCAGAGCAGGGGGGAGCAATCAGCCCCAGCATTTT
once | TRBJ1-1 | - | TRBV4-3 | CASSQDSGDTEAFF | TGCGCCAGCAGCCAAGACTCAGGGGACACTGAAGCTTTCTTT
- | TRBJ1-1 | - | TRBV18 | CASSPIVRGSNTEAFF | TGTGCCAGCTCCCCGATCGTACGGGGGTCGAACACTGAAGCTTTCTTT
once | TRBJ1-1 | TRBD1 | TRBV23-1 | CASSQSSDRGRSAEAFF | TGCGCCAGCAGTCAATCGTCCGACAGGGGGCGGAGCGCTGAAGCTTTCTTT
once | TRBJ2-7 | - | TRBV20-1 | CSAVGGYEQYF | TGCAGTGCCGTGGGAGGATACGAGCAGTACTTC
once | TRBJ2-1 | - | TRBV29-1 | CSVSRVGVYNEQFF | TGCAGCGTCTCCAGGGTTGGGGTCTACAATGAGCAGTTCTTC
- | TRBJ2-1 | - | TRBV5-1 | CASSLAQGAYNEQFF | TGCGCCAGCAGCTTGGCACAGGGTGCCTACAATGAGCAGTTCTTC
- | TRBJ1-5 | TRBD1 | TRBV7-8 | CASSFGQGAINQPQHF | TGTGCCAGCAGCTTTGGACAGGGGGCGATCAATCAGCCCCAGCATTTT
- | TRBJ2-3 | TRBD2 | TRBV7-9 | CASSLGGIAGYTDTQYF | TGTGCCAGCAGCTTAGGCGGGATAGCGGGGTACACAGATACGCAGTATTTT
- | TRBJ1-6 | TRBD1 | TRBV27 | CASSADRGNSPLHF | TGTGCCAGCAGTGCTGACAGGGGTAATTCACCCCTCCACTTT
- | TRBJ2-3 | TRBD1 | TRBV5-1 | CASSLATGGSSTDTQYF | TGCGCCAGCAGCTTGGCTACAGGGGGCTCTAGCACAGATACGCAGTATTTT
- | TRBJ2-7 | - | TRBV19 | CASSKGGRGHEQYF | TGTGCCAGTAGTAAAGGAGGCCGTGGTCACGAGCAGTACTTC